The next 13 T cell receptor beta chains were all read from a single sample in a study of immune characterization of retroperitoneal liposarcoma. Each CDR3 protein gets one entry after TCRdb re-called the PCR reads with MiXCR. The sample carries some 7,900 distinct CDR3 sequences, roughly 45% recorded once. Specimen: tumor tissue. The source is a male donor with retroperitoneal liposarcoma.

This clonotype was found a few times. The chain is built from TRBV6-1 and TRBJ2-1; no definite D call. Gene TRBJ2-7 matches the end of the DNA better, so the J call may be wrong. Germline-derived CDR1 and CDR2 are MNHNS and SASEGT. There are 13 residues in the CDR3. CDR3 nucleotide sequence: TGTGCCAGCAGTGTCCCGATACCCAATGAGCAGTACTTC. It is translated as CASSVPIPNEQYF.

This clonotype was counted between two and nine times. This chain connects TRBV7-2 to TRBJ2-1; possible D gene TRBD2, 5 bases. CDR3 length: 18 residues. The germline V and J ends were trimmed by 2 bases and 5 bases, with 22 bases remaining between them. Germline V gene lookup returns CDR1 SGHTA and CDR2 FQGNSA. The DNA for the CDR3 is TGTGCCAGCAGCTTACGCCTCGGCGGCCGGGCGGGTAACAATGAGCAGTTCTTC. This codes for CASSLRLGGRAGNNEQFF.

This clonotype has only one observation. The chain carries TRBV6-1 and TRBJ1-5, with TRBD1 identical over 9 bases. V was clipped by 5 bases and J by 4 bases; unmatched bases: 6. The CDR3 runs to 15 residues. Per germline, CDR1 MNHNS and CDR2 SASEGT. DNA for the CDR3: TGTGCCAGCAGTACAGGACAGGGGAATAATCAGCCCCAGCATTTT. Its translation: CASSTGQGNNQPQHF.

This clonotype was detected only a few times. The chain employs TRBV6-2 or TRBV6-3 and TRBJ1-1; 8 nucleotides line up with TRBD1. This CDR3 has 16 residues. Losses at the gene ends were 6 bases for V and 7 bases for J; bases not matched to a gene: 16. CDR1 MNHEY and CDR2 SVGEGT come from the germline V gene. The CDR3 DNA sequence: TGTGCCAGCAGCCTCCTTCGGACAGGGCCACAAGATGAAGCTTTCTTT. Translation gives CASSLLRTGPQDEAFF.

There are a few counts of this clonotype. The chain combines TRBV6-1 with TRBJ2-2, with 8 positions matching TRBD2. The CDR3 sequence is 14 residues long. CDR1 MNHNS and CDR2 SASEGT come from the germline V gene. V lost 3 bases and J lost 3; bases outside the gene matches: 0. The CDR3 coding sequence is TGTGCCAGCAGTGACGGGGGGGACACCGGGGAGCTGTTTTTT. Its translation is CASSDGGDTGELFF.

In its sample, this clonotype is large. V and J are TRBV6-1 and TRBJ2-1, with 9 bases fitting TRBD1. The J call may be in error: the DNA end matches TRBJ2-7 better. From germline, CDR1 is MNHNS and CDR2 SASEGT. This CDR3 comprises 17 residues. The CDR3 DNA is TGTGCCAGCAGTGAATATAACTGGGGACAGGGCTCCTACGAGCAGTACTTC. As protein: CASSEYNWGQGSYEQYF.

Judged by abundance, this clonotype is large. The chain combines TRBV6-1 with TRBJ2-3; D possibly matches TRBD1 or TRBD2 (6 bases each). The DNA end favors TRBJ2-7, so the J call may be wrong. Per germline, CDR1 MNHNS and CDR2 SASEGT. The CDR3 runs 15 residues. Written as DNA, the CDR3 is TGTGCCAGCAGTGAAGGGGGGGACACCACCTACGAGCAGTACTTC. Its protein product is CASSEGGDTTYEQYF.

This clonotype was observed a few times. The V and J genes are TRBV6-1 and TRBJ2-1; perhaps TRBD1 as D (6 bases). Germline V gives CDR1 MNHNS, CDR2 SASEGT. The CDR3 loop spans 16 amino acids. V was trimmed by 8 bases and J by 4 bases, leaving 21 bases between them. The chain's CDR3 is CASGNTGSTDYNEQFF. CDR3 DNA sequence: TGTGCCAGCGGAAATACAGGGTCCACCGATTACAATGAGCAGTTCTTC.

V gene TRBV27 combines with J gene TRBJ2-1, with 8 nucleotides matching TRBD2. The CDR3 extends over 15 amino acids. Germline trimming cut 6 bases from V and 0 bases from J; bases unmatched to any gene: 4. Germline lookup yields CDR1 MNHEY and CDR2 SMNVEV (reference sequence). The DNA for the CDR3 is TGTGCCAGCAGACCACTAGCGGTCTCCTACAATGAGCAGTTCTTC. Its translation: CASRPLAVSYNEQFF.

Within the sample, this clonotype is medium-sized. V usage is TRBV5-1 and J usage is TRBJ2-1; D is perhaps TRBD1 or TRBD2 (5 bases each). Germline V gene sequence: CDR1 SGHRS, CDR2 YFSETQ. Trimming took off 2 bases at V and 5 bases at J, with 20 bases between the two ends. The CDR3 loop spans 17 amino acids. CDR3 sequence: CASSFGARLVWHNEQFF. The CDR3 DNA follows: TGCGCCAGCAGCTTCGGGGCGCGGCTAGTGTGGCACAATGAGCAGTTCTTC.

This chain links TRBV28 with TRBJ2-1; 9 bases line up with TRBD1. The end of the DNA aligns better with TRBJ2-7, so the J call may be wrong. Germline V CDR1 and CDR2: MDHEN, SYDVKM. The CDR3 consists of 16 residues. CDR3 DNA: TGTGCCAGCAGTTTCCCCGCCTACAGGGGGCCTAACGAGCAGTACTTC. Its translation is CASSFPAYRGPNEQYF.

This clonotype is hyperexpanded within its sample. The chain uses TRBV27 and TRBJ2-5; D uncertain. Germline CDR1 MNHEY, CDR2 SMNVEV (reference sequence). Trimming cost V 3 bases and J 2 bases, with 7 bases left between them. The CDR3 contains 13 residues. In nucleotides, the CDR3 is TGTGCCAGCAGTTTGGTAGGGCAAGAGACCCAGTACTTC. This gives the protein CASSLVGQETQYF.

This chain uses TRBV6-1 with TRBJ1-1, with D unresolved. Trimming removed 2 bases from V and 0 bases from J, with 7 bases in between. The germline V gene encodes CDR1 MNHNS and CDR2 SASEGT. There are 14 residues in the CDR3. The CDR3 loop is CASSEPALNTEAFF. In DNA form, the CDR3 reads TGTGCCAGCAGTGAACCCGCCTTGAACACTGAAGCTTTCTTT.